This T cell receptor beta chain was sequenced for a study of blood T cell repertoires in COVID-19. In the study overall: Some COVID-19 samples were acute and others convalescent; all came from the United States, Italy and Spain.

Participants' own reports of clinical history determined their cohort assignment. Measured with immunoSEQ multiplex PCR; TCRdb has only the in-frame clones, and not every one. This sample yields about 160,000 clones, of which 81% are seen a single time; about 6% belongs to the top ten. This sequence originates from a woman in her 40s with acute COVID-19. The sample taken for sequencing was PBMCs or T cells enriched from blood (not recorded which).

CDR3 nucleotides: TGTGCCAGCAGTTTCCGACAGGGGGGCACCGGGGAGCTGTTTTTT. The encoded protein is CASSFRQGGTGELFF. This sequence joins TRBV6-5 and TRBJ2-2; 9 positions agree with TRBD1. Germline-derived CDR1 and CDR2 are MNHEY and SVGAGI. The CDR3 consists of 15 residues. Germline trimming cut 4 bases from V and 4 bases from J; bases unmatched to any gene: 4.